Sequencing of this TCR beta chain was carried out in a study of T cells of healthy individuals. The CDR3 runs 13 residues. Germline V lookup: CDR1 SEHNR, CDR2 FQNEAQ (reference sequence). V lost 3 bases, J lost 5 bases, and 10 bases lay in between. One entry per CDR3 protein, called by TCRdb with MiXCR from the 5' RACE reads. Altogether tens of thousands of distinct CDR3 sequences are present, about 17% being singletons, with the ten largest covering approximately 4.7%. The TCR originated in a human donor in good health. The chain employs TRBV7-9 and TRBJ2-5; D is undetermined. CDR3 in DNA: TGTGCCAGCAGCTTTGGCAGTTGGGAGACCCAGTACTTC. Protein: CASSFGSWETQYF. The complete variable domain, with remaining parts taken from reference TRBV7-9 and TRBJ2-5, reads DTGVSQNPRHKITKRGQNVTFRCDPISEHNRLYWYRQTLGQGPEFLTYFQNEAQLEKSRLLSDRFSAERPKGSFSTLEIQRTEQGDSAMYLCASSFGSWETQYFGPGTRLLVL.